This T cell receptor beta chain was captured by sequencing in a study of blood T cells in healthy people across ages. Notes on the study in general: Estimated diversity, derived from one million T cells, was regarded as an underestimate.

Trimming shortened V by 1 base and J by 1 base, and 13 bases separated the two germline ends. This CDR3 region has 15 residues. CDR1 is DFQATT and CDR2 is SNEGSKA in the germline V gene (reference sequence). In this sample, this clonotype turned up a few times. The antigen remains unidentified. Then a second PCR, running roughly 7 to 11 cycles, was carried out with a sample-barcoded 5' primer and a J-beta primer mix. TCRdb re-derived calls from the 5' RACE reads in MiXCR, one entry per CDR3 protein. The repertoire has approximately 780,000 distinct CDR3 sequences, roughly 25% of them found once; the top ten carry around 2.9%. These sequences were also reported in another study, on T cells of mothers and their children.

Sequenced sample: blood. The clonotype originates from a boy aged 5-17 years in good health. The V and J genes are TRBV20-1 and TRBJ1-2, with unresolved D. CDR3 sequence reads: CSARGFDLGNYGYTF. The CDR3 DNA is TGCAGTGCTAGAGGTTTTGATCTGGGTAACTATGGCTACACCTTC.